This T cell receptor (beta chain) was retrieved from a study of cytomegalovirus exposure and HLA in healthy donors. PCR amplification relied on 60 Vbeta primers (plus 13 Jbeta primers). Clones were read by immunoSEQ multiplex PCR, and TCRdb kept only the in-frame ones, dropping some. The top ten clones hold about 1.9% of a sample with about 220,000 clones, approximately 68% of them seen once. The germline V and J ends were trimmed by 5 bases and 5 bases, with 9 bases remaining between them. The V gene's germline CDR1 is LNHDA and CDR2 SQIVND (reference sequence). This CDR3 has 12 residues. This chain uses TRBV19 with TRBJ1-2; D gene ambiguous. The TCR originated in a woman in her 30s in good health and CMV-seronegative. Sample: PBMCs. CDR3 coding DNA: TGTGCCAGTAGTGAGGCAGCTTATGGCTACACCTTC. Protein: CASSEAAYGYTF.